Presented here are 25 T cell receptor beta chains from one specimen sequenced in a study of blood T cell repertoires in COVID-19. The protocol was immunoSEQ multiplex PCR, while the TCRdb copy is restricted to in-frame clones and leaves out a portion. The repertoire includes some 190,000 clones, about 86% of them detected once, and 20% to 25% sits in the top ten. The source material was PBMCs or T cells enriched from blood (not recorded which). These receptors were taken from a woman aged 40 to 50 in a cohort exposed to, infected with or recovered from COVID-19 (not recorded which).

The chain joins TRBV10-3 to TRBJ1-2; TRBD1 aligns across 9 bases. CDR1 ENHRY and CDR2 SYGVKD come from the germline V gene. V was pared by 3 bases and J by 3 bases, with 14 bases of the junction left unmatched. The CDR3 length is 18 residues. This chain's CDR3 is CAISEKATGGAGDYGYTF. The CDR3 region has the DNA TGTGCCATCAGTGAAAAGGCCACAGGGGGCGCGGGTGACTATGGCTACACCTTC.

The chain is built from TRBV6-5 and TRBJ2-1, with D maybe TRBD1 (7 bases). The CDR3 has 16 amino acids. V shed 4 bases and J shed 3 bases, with 16 bases lying between them. The V gene's germline CDR1 is MNHEY and CDR2 SVGAGI. CDR3 residues: CASSLSPGGFYNEQFF. CDR3 DNA: TGTGCCAGCAGTTTGTCCCCAGGGGGGTTCTACAATGAGCAGTTCTTC.

CDR3 in amino acids: CASSWAGGSKNIQYF. In nucleotides, the CDR3 is TGTGCCAGCAGTTGGGCGGGAGGGTCCAAAAACATTCAGTACTTC. V and J are TRBV27 and TRBJ2-4, with TRBD2 identical over 9 bases. Germline CDR1 and CDR2: MNHEY and SMNVEV (reference sequence). CDR3 length: 15 amino acids. V lost 4 bases to trimming and J lost 2 bases; unmatched junction nucleotides: 3.

This chain uses TRBV27 with TRBJ2-7; the match to TRBD1 covers 11 bases. V lost 2 bases, J lost 2 bases, and 8 bases stayed unmatched. The germline V gene has CDR1 MNHEY and CDR2 SMNVEV (reference sequence). The CDR3 totals 17 residues. For the CDR3, the DNA is TGTGCCAGCAGTTTAAAATTGCCGGGACAGGGGGCCTACGAGCAGTACTTC. Translation: CASSLKLPGQGAYEQYF.

J is TRBJ2-7 and V is TRBV5-5; D remains unclear. With 0 bases removed from V and 4 bases from J, the gap between germline ends came to 5 bases. Germline values: CDR1 SGHKS, CDR2 YYEKEE (reference sequence). The length of the CDR3 is 12 residues. The CDR3 region is CASSLGTYEQYF. The CDR3, as DNA: TGTGCCAGCAGCTTGGGAACTTACGAGCAGTACTTC.

This clone has a handful of counts. The genes are TRBV2 and TRBJ1-6, with TRBD1 as a possible D gene (5 bases). CDR1 SNHLY and CDR2 FYNNEI come from the germline V gene. V was shortened by 1 base and J by 2 bases, with 9 bases between the two germline ends. The CDR3 spans 16 residues. The CDR3 loop is CASSEEGSTYNSPLHF. The DNA for the CDR3 is TGTGCCAGCAGTGAAGAGGGGTCGACCTATAATTCACCCCTCCACTTT.

The rearrangement joins TRBV5-1 to TRBJ2-2; D call uncertain. The CDR3 has 18 residues. Trimming shortened V by 4 bases and J by 5 bases, and 24 bases separated the two germline ends. Per germline, CDR1 SGHRS and CDR2 YFSETQ. The CDR3 nucleotides read TGCGCCAGCAGCAACGCCGACCTGTCACCACTGAGGACCGGGGAGCTGTTTTTT. Translated: CASSNADLSPLRTGELFF.

V usage is TRBV29-1 and J usage is TRBJ2-3; the match to TRBD2 covers 10 bases. The CDR3 length is 14 residues. V lost 7 bases, J lost 2 bases, and 6 bases stayed unmatched. Germline V gene sequence: CDR1 SQVTM, CDR2 ANQGSEA. CDR3 bases: TGCAGCGCCTCGGGACTAGCGTACACAGATACGCAGTATTTT. Amino acid sequence: CSASGLAYTDTQYF.

This chain's CDR3 is CASSPDRNYGYTF. CDR3 nucleotide sequence: TGTGCCAGCAGCCCGGACAGGAACTATGGCTACACCTTC. The chain has TRBV7-9 and TRBJ1-2, with 7 bases that match TRBD1. The CDR3 contains 13 residues. V shed 5 bases and J 2 bases; nucleotides not matched to a gene: 2. Germline CDR1 is SEHNR and CDR2 is FQNEAQ (reference sequence).

The chain has TRBV21-1 and TRBJ2-3; whether TRBD1, the table's D call, matches the DNA was not checked. TRBV21-1 corresponds to a pseudogene. The CDR3 length is 20 residues. CDR3 DNA sequence: TGTGCCAGCAGACCCAACTTACTTCAGGGACAGGGGATAATCACAGATACGCAGTATTTT. Translating gives CASRPNLLQGQGIITDTQYF.

The gene calls are TRBV7-8 and TRBJ2-7; possibly TRBD1 for D (6 bases). Between the trimmed V and J ends, which lost 6 bases and 2 bases, there was a span of 8 bases. Per the germline V gene, CDR1 is SGHVS and CDR2 is FQNEAQ. This CDR3 spans 12 amino acids. The CDR3 nucleotides read TGTGCCAGCAGGGACAGAGCCTACGAGCAGTACTTC. This encodes CASRDRAYEQYF.

The rearrangement joins TRBV4-1 to TRBJ1-5, with 11 bases matching TRBD1. The germline CDR1 and CDR2 sequences are MGHRA and YSYEKL. The CDR3 sequence is 16 residues long. Trimming took 5 bases from V and 4 from J; bases not matched to a gene: 7. DNA for the CDR3: TGCGCCAGCAGCTTAGGACAGGGGGCCTCGAATCAGCCCCAGCATTTT. The encoded protein is CASSLGQGASNQPQHF.

The CDR3 is CASSEFRVTSYEQYF. CDR3 DNA sequence: TGTGCCAGCAGTGAATTTAGAGTTACCTCCTACGAGCAGTACTTC. V gene TRBV6-1 combines with J gene TRBJ2-7, with D unresolved. Germline V CDR1 and CDR2: MNHNS, SASEGT. CDR3 length: 15 residues. V dropped 2 bases and J dropped 0 bases, with 11 bases sitting between them.

This clone was seen only a few times. The gene calls are TRBV19 and TRBJ1-5, with 8 bases matching TRBD1. Per germline, CDR1 LNHDA and CDR2 SQIVND (reference sequence). Trimming at V came to 6 bases and at J to 2 bases, leaving 3 bases not matched to a gene. This CDR3 is built from 14 residues. Here the CDR3 reads CASRLTGGNQPQHF. The CDR3 bases are TGTGCCAGTAGACTGACAGGGGGCAATCAGCCCCAGCATTTT.

The chain couples TRBV15 to TRBJ1-2; weak D call: TRBD1 (6 bases). V lost 5 bases, J lost 4 bases, and 17 bases lay in between. The V gene's germline CDR1 is LNHNV and CDR2 YYDKDF (reference sequence). The CDR3 extends over 15 amino acids. CDR3 bases: TGTGCCACCAGCGGCCCCGGCAGGGGCACCTATGGCTACACCTTC. Protein sequence: CATSGPGRGTYGYTF.

V is TRBV5-1 and J is TRBJ2-3, with 8 bases identical to TRBD2. This CDR3 has 13 amino acids. The junction had 1 base not matched to a gene; V was cut back by 7 bases and J by 0 bases. Germline V gene sequence: CDR1 SGHRS, CDR2 YFSETQ. CDR3 nucleotide sequence: TGCGCCAGCCGCGGGGGGAGCACAGATACGCAGTATTTT. Translated, it gives CASRGGSTDTQYF.

This clone was seen once. V is TRBV19 and J is TRBJ1-2, with D perhaps TRBD1 (5 bases). The CDR3 extends over 15 amino acids. Between the trimmed V and J ends, which lost 0 bases and 3 bases, there was a span of 11 bases. Germline assignment: CDR1 LNHDA and CDR2 SQIVND (reference sequence). The CDR3 reads CASSIDPGRDYGYTF. The CDR3 DNA reads TGTGCCAGTAGTATAGATCCAGGGAGGGACTATGGCTACACCTTC.

The chain combines TRBV19 with TRBJ2-3, with 14 positions matching TRBD2. Germline V gene sequence: CDR1 LNHDA, CDR2 SQIVND (reference sequence). Trimming at V came to 8 bases and at J to 4 bases, leaving 8 bases not matched to a gene. The CDR3 spans 16 residues. The DNA for the CDR3 is TGTGCCAGTGGAACACGGGGACTAGCGGGGGCAGATACGCAGTATTTT. Translated: CASGTRGLAGADTQYF.

CDR3 in DNA: TGTGCCAGCAGTGGAACAGGGGAGGTTCTGGATACGCAGTATTTT. Its protein product is CASSGTGEVLDTQYF. This chain links TRBV2 with TRBJ2-3, with D possibly being TRBD1 (7 bases). Germline V gene lookup returns CDR1 SNHLY and CDR2 FYNNEI. Trimming stripped 4 bases from V and 6 bases from J, with 17 bases between. This CDR3 contains 15 residues.

The V call is TRBV12-3 or TRBV12-4, the J call TRBJ2-1, with D tentatively TRBD1 (8 bases). Trimming removed 11 bases from V and 4 bases from J, with 15 bases in between. There are 13 residues in the CDR3. The CDR3 DNA is TGTGCCGTCAGGGGGCGGGGGTACAATGAGCAGTTCTTC. It yields the protein CAVRGRGYNEQFF.

The J gene is TRBJ1-1, the V gene TRBV5-5, with 8 bases that match TRBD1. The CDR3 has 15 residues. The V gene's germline CDR1 is SGHKS and CDR2 YYEKEE (reference sequence). V dropped 1 base and J dropped 3; count of bases not matched to a gene: 5. The CDR3 sequence is CASSLTLTGDTEAFF. In DNA form, the CDR3 reads TGTGCCAGCAGCTTGACCCTGACAGGGGACACTGAAGCTTTCTTT.

The genes are TRBV19 and TRBJ1-2; 8 bases are shared with TRBD1. The ends lost 5 bases at V and 5 bases at J; junction bases unmatched: 10. This CDR3 is built from 15 residues. The germline CDR1 and CDR2 sequences are LNHDA and SQIVND (reference sequence). CDR3 region: CASSFQGAARYGYTF. The CDR3 DNA is TGTGCCAGTAGTTTCCAGGGGGCTGCGCGGTATGGCTACACCTTC.

The V gene is TRBV5-5, the J gene TRBJ2-4, with 8 bases matching TRBD1. From germline, CDR1 is SGHKS and CDR2 YYEKEE (reference sequence). The V gene end was trimmed by 1 base and the J gene end by 8 bases; junction bases not matched to a gene: 8. This CDR3 is 15 amino acids long. The DNA of the CDR3 is TGTGCCAGCAGCTTGACAGGGGGAAGTAGGGACATTCAGTACTTC. This gives the protein CASSLTGGSRDIQYF.

The J gene is TRBJ2-7, the V gene TRBV5-5; 9 bases line up with TRBD2. Losses at the gene ends were 0 bases for V and 4 bases for J; bases not matched to a gene: 5. The CDR3 sequence is 15 residues long. The germline V gene encodes CDR1 SGHKS and CDR2 YYEKEE (reference sequence). As DNA, the CDR3 is TGTGCCAGCAGCTTGGTTAGCGGGAGCGATTACGAGCAGTACTTC. Translation gives CASSLVSGSDYEQYF.

The chain employs TRBV5-4 and TRBJ2-1, with 14 bases fitting TRBD2. CDR1 is SGHNT, CDR2 YYREEE, per germline (reference sequence). The V and J ends lost 1 base and 9 bases, in that order; junction bases with no gene match: 6. CDR3 size: 16 residues. The CDR3 region is CASSLRLAGGRIEQFF. The CDR3 region has the DNA TGTGCCAGCAGCTTGCGACTAGCGGGGGGGCGGATTGAGCAGTTCTTC.